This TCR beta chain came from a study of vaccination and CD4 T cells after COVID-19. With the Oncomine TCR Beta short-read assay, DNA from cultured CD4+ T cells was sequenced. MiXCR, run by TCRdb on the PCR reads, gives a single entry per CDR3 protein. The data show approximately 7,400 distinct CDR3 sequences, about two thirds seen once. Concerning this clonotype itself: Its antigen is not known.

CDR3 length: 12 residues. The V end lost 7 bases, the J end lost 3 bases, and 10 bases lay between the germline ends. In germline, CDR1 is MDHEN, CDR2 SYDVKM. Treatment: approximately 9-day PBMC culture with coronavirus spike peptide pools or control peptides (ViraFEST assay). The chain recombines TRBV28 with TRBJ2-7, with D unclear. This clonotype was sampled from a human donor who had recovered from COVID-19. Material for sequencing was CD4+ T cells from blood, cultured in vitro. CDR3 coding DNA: TGTGCCAGCACAATTGGCGGCTACGAGCAGTACTTC. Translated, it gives CASTIGGYEQYF.